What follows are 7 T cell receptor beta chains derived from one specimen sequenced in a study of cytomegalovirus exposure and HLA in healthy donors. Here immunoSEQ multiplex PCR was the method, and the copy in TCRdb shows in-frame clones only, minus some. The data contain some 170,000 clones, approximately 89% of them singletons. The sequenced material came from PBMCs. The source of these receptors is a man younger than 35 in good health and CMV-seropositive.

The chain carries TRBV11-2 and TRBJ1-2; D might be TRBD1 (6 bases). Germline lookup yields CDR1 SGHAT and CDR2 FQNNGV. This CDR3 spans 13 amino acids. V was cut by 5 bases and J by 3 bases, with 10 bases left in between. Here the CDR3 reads CASSQQGDYGYTF. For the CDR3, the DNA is TGTGCCAGCAGCCAACAGGGAGACTATGGCTACACCTTC.

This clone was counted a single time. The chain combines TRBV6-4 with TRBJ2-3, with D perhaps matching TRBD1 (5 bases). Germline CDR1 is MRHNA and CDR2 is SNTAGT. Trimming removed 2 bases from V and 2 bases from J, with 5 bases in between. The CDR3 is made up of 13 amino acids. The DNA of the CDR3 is TGTGCCAGCAGTGACGGGGCCACAGATACGCAGTATTTT. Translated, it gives CASSDGATDTQYF.

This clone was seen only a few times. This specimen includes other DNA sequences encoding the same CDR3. The CDR3 DNA follows: TGTGCCAGCAGTGCTTCGGGACAGGGGAATCAGCCCCAGCATTTT. Translated, it gives CASSASGQGNQPQHF. This chain uses TRBV2 with TRBJ1-5, with 10 nucleotides matching TRBD1. CDR3 length equals 15 residues. Germline V gives CDR1 SNHLY, CDR2 FYNNEI. The trim removed 4 bases at V and 4 bases at J, leaving 4 bases unmatched.

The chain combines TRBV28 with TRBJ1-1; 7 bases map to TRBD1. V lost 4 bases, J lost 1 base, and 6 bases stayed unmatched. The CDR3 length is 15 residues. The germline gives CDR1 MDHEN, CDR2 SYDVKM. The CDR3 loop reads CASSYSDRANTEAFF. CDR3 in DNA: TGTGCCAGCAGTTACTCAGACAGGGCGAACACTGAAGCTTTCTTT.

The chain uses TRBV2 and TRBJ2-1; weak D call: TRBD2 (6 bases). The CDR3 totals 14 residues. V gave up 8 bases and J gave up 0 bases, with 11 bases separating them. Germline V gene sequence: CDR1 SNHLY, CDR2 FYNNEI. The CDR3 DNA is TGTGCCAGCGGGGGACTGAGCTCCTACAATGAGCAGTTCTTC. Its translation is CASGGLSSYNEQFF.

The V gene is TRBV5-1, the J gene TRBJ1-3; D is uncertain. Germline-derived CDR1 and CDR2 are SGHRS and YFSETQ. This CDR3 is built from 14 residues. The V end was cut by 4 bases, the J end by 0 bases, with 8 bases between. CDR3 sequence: CASSKQSSGNTIYF. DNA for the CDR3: TGCGCCAGCAGCAAACAGAGCTCTGGAAACACCATATATTTT.

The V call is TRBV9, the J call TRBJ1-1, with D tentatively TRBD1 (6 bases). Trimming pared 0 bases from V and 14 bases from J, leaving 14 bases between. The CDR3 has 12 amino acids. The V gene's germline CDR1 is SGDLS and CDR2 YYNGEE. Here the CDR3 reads CASSVDGPGAFF. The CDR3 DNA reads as TGTGCCAGCAGCGTAGATGGCCCAGGGGCCTTCTTT.